This TCR beta chain was retrieved from a study of blood T cell repertoires in COVID-19. Background on the study: Specimens from acute and convalescent COVID-19 originated in the United States, Italy and Spain. PBMCs, B-cell-depleted T cells, or T cells were the source of the cDNA or gDNA that made up the material.

Assay used: immunoSEQ multiplex PCR; TCRdb lists only in-frame clones, some missing. The data show approximately 240,000 clones, roughly three quarters seen once. CDR3 length: 14 residues. The V and J ends lost 4 bases and 3 bases respectively, with 14 bases between them. The V gene's germline CDR1 is SGDLS and CDR2 YYNGEE. Sequences were obtained from peripheral blood. The chain couples TRBV9 to TRBJ2-7; no definite D call. This TCR came from a woman aged 40 to 55 with active or convalescent COVID-19. The CDR3 region is CASSLTPWHYEQYV. In nucleotides, the CDR3 is TGTGCCAGCAGCCTGACTCCTTGGCACTACGAGCAGTACGTC.